The TCR beta chain under discussion was sequenced for a study of blood T cell repertoires in COVID-19. In the study overall: The United States, Italy and Spain supplied acute and convalescent COVID-19 samples.

Profiled with immunoSEQ multiplex PCR; TCRdb holds only in-frame clones, not every one. This repertoire shows roughly 280,000 clones, 88% found once; its top ten account for around 11%. This CDR3 is 15 amino acids long. The trim removed 6 bases at V and 6 bases at J, leaving 12 bases unmatched. CDR1 is MNHEY and CDR2 is SVGAGI in the germline V gene. Followed longitudinally, the Seattle patients had been enrolled during active infection. This clonotype was obtained from a woman aged 25-40 years with COVID-19, enrolled during active disease. The source material was peripheral blood. J is TRBJ2-7 and V is TRBV6-5; 9 bases agree with TRBD1. The CDR3 loop is CASRTGQGPSREQYF. The CDR3, as DNA: TGTGCCAGCAGAACGGGACAGGGACCTTCGCGCGAGCAGTACTTC.